This passage covers 17 T cell receptor beta chains from one sample sequenced in a study of control samples from healthy donors and cancer patients. The repertoire was sequenced with immunoSEQ multiplex PCR; TCRdb's copy has only in-frame clones and lacks some. The sample contains approximately 150,000 clones, roughly 94% of which appear only once. Sequencing was performed on PBMCs. The receptors originated from a man aged 55 to 70 with colorectal cancer.

The CDR3 DNA sequence: TGTGCCAGCAGCGTAGCCGGCTCCAATCCGGTGGGGCAGTATTTT. This gives the protein CASSVAGSNPVGQYF. The rearrangement links TRBV9 to TRBJ2-3; D is uncertain. Germline lookup yields CDR1 SGDLS and CDR2 YYNGEE. CDR3 length: 15 residues. The V end was cut by 0 bases, the J end by 11 bases, with 19 bases between.

The rearrangement uses TRBV18 and TRBJ2-2; no clear D. The CDR3 covers 13 residues. V was pared by 2 bases and J by 6 bases, with 7 bases between. The V gene's germline CDR1 is KGHSH and CDR2 LQKENI. CDR3 in amino acids: CASSPFDAGELFF. CDR3 DNA: TGTGCCAGCTCACCATTCGACGCCGGGGAGCTGTTTTTT.

The table lists this clone with a count of one. The chain employs TRBV29-1 and TRBJ2-2; 10 bases map to TRBD1. CDR1 is SQVTM, CDR2 ANQGSEA, per germline. The CDR3 length is 13 residues. V gave up 5 bases and J gave up 6 bases; unmatched junction bases: 3. CDR3 DNA: TGCAGCGTTCGCGGGACAGGGGCCGGGGAGCTGTTTTTT. Amino acids: CSVRGTGAGELFF.

The chain has TRBV10-3 and TRBJ1-2, with 7 positions matching TRBD1. The junction had 2 bases not matched to a gene; V was cut back by 2 bases and J by 2 bases. Germline values: CDR1 ENHRY, CDR2 SYGVKD. This CDR3 contains 14 residues. CDR3: CAISEQGENYGYTF. The CDR3, as DNA: TGTGCCATCAGTGAGCAGGGGGAAAACTATGGCTACACCTTC.

On this clone itself: The sample has other DNA sequences that encode this CDR3 too. The J gene is TRBJ2-7, the V gene TRBV4-1, with 9 bases that match TRBD1. Trimming took 1 base from V and 2 from J; bases not matched to a gene: 0. CDR1 is MGHRA and CDR2 is YSYEKL in the germline V gene. CDR3 length: 14 residues. The CDR3 loop is CASSQGDRAYEQYF. CDR3 bases: TGCGCCAGCAGCCAAGGGGACAGGGCCTACGAGCAGTACTTC.

J is TRBJ1-3 and V is TRBV2; D gene unclear. V was shortened by 2 bases and J by 0 bases, with 5 bases between the two germline ends. CDR3 length: 14 amino acids. Germline lookup yields CDR1 SNHLY and CDR2 FYNNEI. CDR3 in amino acids: CASSEQTSGNTIYF. The CDR3 DNA sequence: TGTGCCAGCAGTGAACAGACCTCTGGAAACACCATATATTTT.

The V gene is TRBV27, the J gene TRBJ2-3; 12 positions agree with TRBD2. The CDR3 extends over 15 amino acids. The germline V gene has CDR1 MNHEY and CDR2 SMNVEV (reference sequence). The V gene end was trimmed by 6 bases and the J gene end by 3 bases; junction bases not matched to a gene: 4. DNA for the CDR3: TGTGCCAGCAGCCGACTAGCGGGGGCGACAGATACGCAGTATTTT. Its protein product is CASSRLAGATDTQYF.

The gene calls are TRBV6-5 and TRBJ1-3; 9 bases line up with TRBD1. The CDR3 runs to 13 residues. The germline V gene encodes CDR1 MNHEY and CDR2 SVGAGI. J gave up 5 bases and V 9 bases, and 5 bases lay outside the gene matches. This CDR3 reads CASGTGRRNTIYF. The CDR3 DNA follows: TGTGCCAGTGGGACAGGGCGAAGAAACACCATATATTTT.

The chain recombines TRBV20-1 with TRBJ2-3; D gene uncertain. Germline V gene sequence: CDR1 DFQATT, CDR2 SNEGSKA (reference sequence). This CDR3 spans 14 amino acids. V shed 3 bases and J shed 3 bases, with 13 bases lying between them. In DNA, the CDR3 is TGCAGTGCTAGTGAACTGGGGAAGACAGATACGCAGTATTTT. Protein product: CSASELGKTDTQYF.

The chain recombines TRBV24-1 with TRBJ2-1, with D possibly being TRBD2 (6 bases). This CDR3 is built from 13 residues. Trimming stripped 1 base from V and 12 bases from J, with 12 bases between. CDR1 is KGHDR and CDR2 is SFDVKD in the germline V gene. In nucleotides, the CDR3 is TGTGCCACCAGTGATTTTAGCGGTACCGGGCAGTTCTTC. It specifies CATSDFSGTGQFF.

V usage is TRBV2 and J usage is TRBJ1-5, with D possibly being TRBD1 (5 bases). Germline loops: CDR1 SNHLY, CDR2 FYNNEI. The V and J ends lost 3 bases and 4 bases respectively, with 28 bases between them. The CDR3 runs 20 residues. The CDR3 loop reads CASSDPASEVAGRGNQPQHF. CDR3 coding DNA: TGTGCCAGCAGTGACCCCGCCTCGGAAGTGGCAGGGAGGGGTAATCAGCCCCAGCATTTT.

This rearrangement joins TRBV29-1 to TRBJ2-7; a possible D gene is TRBD1 (6 bases). Germline V gives CDR1 SQVTM, CDR2 ANQGSEA. V lost 6 bases to trimming and J lost 2 bases, with 14 bases between them. The CDR3 covers 13 residues. In DNA, the CDR3 is TGCAGCGTACAGGGACGAGGGACCTACGAGCAGTACTTC. Encoded protein: CSVQGRGTYEQYF.

The gene calls are TRBV19 and TRBJ2-1, with 13 positions matching TRBD2. CDR1 and CDR2 from the germline V gene are LNHDA and SQIVND (reference sequence). CDR3 length equals 16 residues. With 5 bases clipped from V and 8 bases from J, the junction kept 9 bases outside the gene matches. CDR3 in DNA: TGTGCCAGTAGTGTTACCGGGACTAGCGGGGTGTATGAGCAGTTCTTC. Its protein is CASSVTGTSGVYEQFF.

This clone was seen more than once but under ten times. This chain links TRBV9 with TRBJ2-1; 8 positions agree with TRBD1. Per the germline V gene, CDR1 is SGDLS and CDR2 is YYNGEE. Trimming removed 2 bases from V and 6 bases from J; junction bases left unmatched: 7. The CDR3 has 15 amino acids. The CDR3 loop is CASSVRQGTPNEQFF. The CDR3 DNA reads TGTGCCAGCAGCGTCCGACAGGGGACCCCCAATGAGCAGTTCTTC.

The J gene is TRBJ1-1, the V gene TRBV7-2, with D uncertain. CDR1 and CDR2 from the germline V gene are SGHTA and FQGNSA. V lost 3 bases and J 1 base, leaving 9 bases between the germline ends. The CDR3 length is 14 residues. The CDR3 is CASSFVARNTEAFF. DNA of the CDR3: TGTGCCAGCAGCTTCGTCGCACGGAACACTGAAGCTTTCTTT.

The J gene is TRBJ1-1, the V gene TRBV9; no clear D. The V gene's germline CDR1 is SGDLS and CDR2 YYNGEE. V gave up 6 bases and J gave up 4 bases, with 16 bases separating them. The CDR3 spans 14 residues. This CDR3 is CASTPKGAGTEAFF. In nucleotides, the CDR3 is TGTGCCAGCACCCCAAAGGGTGCCGGCACTGAAGCTTTCTTT.

This chain connects TRBV5-8 to TRBJ2-7; D not resolved. The germline V and J ends were trimmed by 4 bases and 0 bases, with 14 bases remaining between them. Germline V gives CDR1 SGHTS, CDR2 YDEGEE. This CDR3 has 15 residues. This CDR3 reads CASSPSWGSSYEQYF. The CDR3 coding sequence is TGTGCCAGCAGCCCCAGCTGGGGAAGCTCCTACGAGCAGTACTTC. Full variable domain (missing parts from reference TRBV5-8 and TRBJ2-7): EAGVTQSPTHLIKTRGQQATLRCSPISGHTSVYWYQQALGLGLQFLLWYDEGEERNRGNFPPRFSGRQFPNYSSELNVNALELEDSALYLCASSPSWGSSYEQYFGPGTRLTVT.